Listed below are T cell receptor beta chains from one sample, sequenced in a study of response to subunit inactivated influenza vaccine. MiXCR was run by TCRdb on the RT-PCR reads, yielding one entry per CDR3 protein. The sample contains about 190,000 distinct CDR3 sequences, approximately 15% of which appear only once. Sequenced material: CD8+ T cells sorted from PBMCs, taken roughly 5 days after vaccination. These receptors were taken from a man over 45 who received an inactivated influenza vaccine. Both conserved end residues are part of each CDR3. D genes are given only for firm matches. Size is stated for part of the rows, as once, few or many counts, or as a class when the clone is expanded.

v_gene,j_gene,d_gene,abundance,CDR3aa,CDR3nt
TRBV2,TRBJ2-5,.,few,CASSDAQETQYF,TGTGCCAGCAGTGATGCCCAAGAGACCCAGTACTTC
TRBV11-2,TRBJ1-2,TRBD1,few,CASSSQGAFYGYTF,TGTGCCAGCAGCTCGCAGGGGGCGTTCTATGGCTACACCTTC
TRBV25-1,TRBJ2-3,.,many,CASRLTDTQYF,TGTGCCAGCAGGCTCACAGATACGCAGTATTTT
TRBV15,TRBJ1-5,.,.,CATSSTNQPQHF,TGTGCCACCAGCAGCACTAATCAGCCCCAGCATTTT
TRBV24-1,TRBJ2-3,.,.,CATSERSPSPDTQYF,TGTGCCACCAGTGAAAGAAGTCCGAGCCCAGATACGCAGTATTTT
TRBV20-1,TRBJ2-7,TRBD1,few,CSARDREPYEQYF,TGCAGTGCTAGGGACAGGGAACCCTACGAGCAGTACTTC
TRBV6-2/TRBV6-3,TRBJ2-1,.,many,CASSYSGTVYNEQFF,TGTGCCAGCAGTTACTCTGGGACGGTTTACAATGAGCAGTTCTTC
TRBV25-1,TRBJ1-1,.,.,CASSGTGLTEAFF,TGTGCCAGCAGTGGCACAGGGTTAACTGAAGCTTTCTTT
TRBV29-1,TRBJ2-1,.,few,CSAPGGQASYNEQFF,TGCAGCGCCCCTGGAGGGCAGGCCTCCTACAATGAGCAGTTCTTC
TRBV14,TRBJ2-1,.,few,CASSQWPPNYNEQFF,TGTGCCAGCAGCCAATGGCCACCTAACTACAATGAGCAGTTCTTC
TRBV10-2,TRBJ1-2,.,few,CASEGYYGYTF,TGCGCCAGCGAGGGGTACTATGGCTACACCTTC
TRBV12-3/TRBV12-4,TRBJ2-1,TRBD2,few,CASRVGTSSYNEQFF,TGTGCCAGCAGAGTAGGGACTAGCTCCTACAATGAGCAGTTCTTC
TRBV7-9,TRBJ1-3,TRBD1,few,CASSYRDREGNTIYF,TGTGCCAGCAGCTACCGGGACAGGGAAGGAAACACCATATATTTT
TRBV20-1,TRBJ2-7,TRBD2,.,CSASPGLGYEQYF,TGCAGTGCATCCCCCGGACTAGGCTACGAGCAGTACTTC
TRBV29-1,TRBJ2-3,.,many,CSVEDSATSTDTQYF,TGCAGCGTTGAAGATTCCGCGACTAGCACAGATACGCAGTATTTT
TRBV2,TRBJ2-5,.,.,CASSEEEDQETQYF,TGTGCCAGCAGTGAAGAGGAGGACCAAGAGACCCAGTACTTC